Listed here is a single T cell receptor (beta chain). Assay: immunoSEQ multiplex PCR; the TCRdb copy retains only in-frame clones and omits some. The table lists roughly 89,000 clones, 94% of them singletons. This sample is drawn from a study of T cell changes during pregnancy in multiple sclerosis. The CDR3 has 15 residues. Deletions cut 4 bases from V and 0 bases from J, with 13 bases between. Looked up from germline, CDR1 is LNHDA and CDR2 is SQIVND (reference sequence). This receptor was identified in a female donor in good health, enrolled as a control in a pregnancy study. Source: peripheral blood, taken after pregnancy. The rearrangement joins TRBV19 to TRBJ2-7; the D gene is possibly TRBD2 (6 bases). DNA for the CDR3: TGTGCCAGTAGTACGAACTGGGGGGACTCCTACGAGCAGTACTTC. It specifies CASSTNWGDSYEQYF.